These 29 T cell receptor beta chains were all obtained from the same sample, sequenced in a study of T-cell reconstitution after alpha-beta-depleted transplantation in children. Preparation of the TCRbeta library was carried out with unique molecular identifiers. One entry per CDR3 protein results from TCRdb running MiXCR on the PCR reads. The sample lists about 440,000 distinct CDR3 sequences, about 45% occurring once. This specimen consisted of PBMCs, obtained before TCRalphabeta/CD19-depleted stem cell transplant. The receptor set was obtained from a girl aged 2-10 years with aplastic anemia, due to receive a stem cell transplant.

The V and J genes are TRBV3-1 and TRBJ1-2, with 7 bases that match TRBD1. The CDR3 covers 14 residues. The V segment lost 1 base and the J segment 4 bases; nucleotides outside the gene matches: 3. Per the germline V gene, CDR1 is LGHDT and CDR2 is YNNKEL (reference sequence). The CDR3 reads CASSQGDSRYGYTF. DNA of the CDR3: TGTGCCAGCAGCCAAGGGGACAGTCGCTATGGCTACACCTTC. Full variable domain (rest looked up from reference TRBV3-1 and TRBJ1-2): DTAVSQTPKYLVTQMGNDKSIKCEQNLGHDTMYWYKQDSKKFLKIMFSYNNKELIINETVPNRFSPKSPDKAHLNLHINSLELGDSAVYFCASSQGDSRYGYTFGSGTRLTVV.

J is TRBJ2-7 and V is TRBV4-1, with D perhaps TRBD1 or TRBD2 (5 bases each). V was trimmed by 1 base and J by 4 bases, leaving 17 bases between them. The CDR3 consists of 16 residues. The germline V gene has CDR1 MGHRA and CDR2 YSYEKL. CDR3 nucleotides: TGCGCCAGCAGCCAAGTGGGCAGGGAGATACTTTACGAGCAGTACTTC. Translation gives CASSQVGREILYEQYF.

The table lists this clonotype with a few counts. The V call is TRBV4-1, the J call TRBJ2-1; TRBD2 matches 9 bases. From germline, CDR1 is MGHRA and CDR2 YSYEKL. The CDR3 has 15 amino acids. The V gene end was trimmed by 1 base and the J gene end by 9 bases; junction bases not matched to a gene: 7. CDR3 residues: CASSQAGLASVEQFF. The CDR3 bases are TGCGCCAGCAGCCAAGCGGGACTAGCATCGGTTGAGCAGTTCTTC.

This clonotype was observed a few times. The chain employs TRBV6-2 or TRBV6-3 and TRBJ2-4; 10 nucleotides align to TRBD2. Per the germline V gene, CDR1 is MNHEY and CDR2 is SVGEGT. V lost 2 bases and J lost 10; bases outside the gene matches: 5. There are 14 residues in the CDR3. The CDR3: CASSYQLAGSIQYF. For the CDR3, the DNA is TGTGCCAGCAGTTACCAACTAGCGGGGTCGATTCAGTACTTC.

The chain is built from TRBV6-1 and TRBJ2-7; no clear D. Germline V CDR1 and CDR2: MNHNS, SASEGT. V gave up 6 bases and J gave up 6 bases, with 27 bases separating them. The CDR3 spans 17 residues. The CDR3 DNA is TGTGCCAGCAGGGTCGTCTTTGGCGGCGCCCTCCTCGGCGAGCAGTACTTC. Translating gives CASRVVFGGALLGEQYF.

This clonotype was counted at least ten times. The V and J genes are TRBV12-3 or TRBV12-4 and TRBJ2-5; no reliable D call. The CDR3 is 17 residues long. Trimming removed 1 base from V and 1 base from J, with 16 bases in between. This CDR3 reads CASSLDTLRQFQETQYF. The CDR3 region has the DNA TGTGCCAGCAGTTTAGACACCCTCCGACAATTCCAAGAGACCCAGTACTTC.

This rearrangement joins TRBV2 to TRBJ2-7, with D possibly being TRBD1 or TRBD2 (5 bases each). This CDR3 is built from 15 residues. CDR1 is SNHLY, CDR2 FYNNEI, per germline. The V and J ends lost 8 bases and 2 bases respectively, with 19 bases between them. The CDR3: CASSRPGRIAYEQYF. For the CDR3, the DNA is TGTGCCAGCTCACGGCCGGGACGCATCGCCTACGAGCAGTACTTC.

The rearrangement uses TRBV6-5 and TRBJ2-7; 9 bases fit TRBD2. With 0 bases clipped from V and 2 bases from J, the junction kept 5 bases outside the gene matches. Germline V lookup: CDR1 MNHEY, CDR2 SVGAGI. CDR3 size: 16 residues. The CDR3 region is CASSYSGLADPYEQYF. The DNA of the CDR3 is TGTGCCAGCAGTTACTCGGGACTAGCTGATCCCTACGAGCAGTACTTC.

V and J are TRBV20-1 and TRBJ2-2; weak D call: TRBD1 (6 bases). With 2 bases removed from V and 6 bases from J, the gap between germline ends came to 13 bases. The CDR3 spans 14 residues. CDR1 and CDR2 (germline): DFQATT, SNEGSKA (reference sequence). In nucleotides, the CDR3 is TGCAGTGCTAGAAAACAGGGAAGGCCCGGGGAGCTGTTTTTT. Amino acids: CSARKQGRPGELFF.

The V gene is TRBV5-6, the J gene TRBJ2-1; no clear D gene. There are 12 residues in the CDR3. V lost 0 bases, J lost 6 bases, and 4 bases lay in between. The V gene's germline CDR1 is SGHDT and CDR2 YYEEEE. The CDR3 DNA is TGTGCCAGCAGCTTGGACAGCAATGAGCAGTTCTTC. Translated: CASSLDSNEQFF.

This chain uses TRBV18 with TRBJ2-5; D may match TRBD1 or TRBD2 (5 bases each). V was clipped by 6 bases and J by 6 bases, with 17 bases between them. Germline lookup yields CDR1 KGHSH and CDR2 LQKENI. The CDR3 runs 14 residues. The CDR3 protein is CASSPGRDGKTQYF. For the CDR3, the DNA is TGTGCCAGCTCCCCGGGACGGGACGGAAAGACCCAGTACTTC.

This clonotype was picked up many times. V gene TRBV15 combines with J gene TRBJ1-4; D is undetermined. Germline V lookup: CDR1 LNHNV, CDR2 YYDKDF (reference sequence). CDR3 size: 15 residues. Trimming removed 3 bases at V and 7 bases at J, with 15 bases between. The CDR3 coding sequence is TGTGCCACCAGCAGCCCTGCGGAGGGAGGTGAAAAACTGTTTTTT. This encodes CATSSPAEGGEKLFF.

The rearrangement joins TRBV29-1 to TRBJ2-7; unclear D gene. The CDR3 is 11 amino acids. V was trimmed by 4 bases and J by 6 bases, leaving 10 bases between them. Germline V lookup: CDR1 SQVTM, CDR2 ANQGSEA. The CDR3 DNA reads TGCAGCGTTGGGGTCGGAAGCGAGCAGTACTTC. Protein: CSVGVGSEQYF.

This clonotype appeared a single time. V is TRBV20-1 and J is TRBJ1-1, with D maybe TRBD1 (5 bases). Germline CDR1 reads DFQATT; CDR2 reads SNEGSKA (reference sequence). CDR3 length equals 12 residues. Trimming left V 7 bases short and J 5 bases short, with 14 bases between. In DNA form, the CDR3 reads TGCAGTGAAACCGAGGGGAGAACTGAAGCTTTCTTT. Translating gives CSETEGRTEAFF.

Here the CDR3 reads CASSLLGWGGRRETQYF. DNA for the CDR3: TGTGCCAGCAGCTTACTGGGGTGGGGGGGGCGACGGGAGACCCAGTACTTC. This sequence joins TRBV7-8 and TRBJ2-5; D perhaps matches TRBD2 (7 bases). The CDR3 has 17 amino acids. Germline loops: CDR1 SGHVS, CDR2 FQNEAQ. V lost 2 bases and J 5 bases, leaving 21 bases between the germline ends.

The chain joins TRBV19 to TRBJ1-5; no firm D call. Trimming removed 7 bases at V and 0 bases at J, with 13 bases between. Per the germline V gene, CDR1 is LNHDA and CDR2 is SQIVND (reference sequence). CDR3 length: 15 amino acids. The DNA for the CDR3 is TGTGCCAGTAAATCTGGGGATTATAGCAATCAGCCCCAGCATTTT. It codes for CASKSGDYSNQPQHF.

Comments on this clonotype: A much larger clone differs from this one at a single base, so this may be a read error. The conserved closing phenylalanine or tryptophan is absent in this CDR3, likely reflecting a read error. V gene TRBV24-1 combines with J gene TRBJ1-1; a possible D gene is TRBD1 (5 bases). Trimming stripped 5 bases from V and 5 bases from J, with 20 bases between. The CDR3 loop spans 16 amino acids. The germline V gene encodes CDR1 KGHDR and CDR2 SFDVKD. CDR3 sequence (DNA): TGTGCCACCAGTGTAGGTGGGTCGGGGGGTCAGACTGAAGCTTTCATT. It specifies CATSVGGSGGQTEAFI.

This chain joins TRBV5-1 and TRBJ2-7; 7 nucleotides line up with TRBD2. CDR3 length: 17 residues. V was clipped by 1 base and J by 0 bases; unmatched bases: 10. The germline CDR1 and CDR2 sequences are SGHRS and YFSETQ. As DNA, the CDR3 is TGCGCCAGCAGCTTGCGGGCTTCCAGCGGGAACTCCTACGAGCAGTACTTC. It codes for CASSLRASSGNSYEQYF.

This clonotype was picked up many times. The V and J genes are TRBV7-9 and TRBJ2-2, with D unclear. Germline V gene lookup returns CDR1 SEHNR and CDR2 FQNEAQ (reference sequence). Trimming shortened V by 1 base and J by 1 base, and 4 bases separated the two germline ends. This CDR3 is 14 amino acids long. The CDR3 coding sequence is TGTGCCAGCAGCTTAGAAAGGAACACCGGGGAGCTGTTTTTT. It is translated as CASSLERNTGELFF.

The V gene is TRBV7-9, the J gene TRBJ2-7; 7 nucleotides match TRBD1. Germline V CDR1 and CDR2: SEHNR, FQNEAQ (reference sequence). Trimming cost V 5 bases and J 2 bases; bases outside gene matches: 3. The CDR3 consists of 13 residues. As DNA, the CDR3 is TGTGCCAGCAGCCAGGGACAGACCTACGAGCAGTACTTC. It is translated as CASSQGQTYEQYF. The full variable domain, its missing parts supplied by reference TRBV7-9 and TRBJ2-7, is DTGVSQNPRHKITKRGQNVTFRCDPISEHNRLYWYRQTLGQGPEFLTYFQNEAQLEKSRLLSDRFSAERPKGSFSTLEIQRTEQGDSAMYLCASSQGQTYEQYFGPGTRLTVT.

The genes are TRBV7-2 and TRBJ2-1; D is possibly TRBD2 (5 bases). CDR1 and CDR2 from the germline V gene are SGHTA and FQGNSA. This CDR3 has 15 amino acids. Trimming took off 0 bases at V and 7 bases at J, with 13 bases between the two ends. CDR3 in amino acids: CASSLARSSGNEQFF. The CDR3 nucleotides are TGTGCCAGCAGCTTAGCGCGCAGTTCGGGGAATGAGCAGTTCTTC.

The V and J genes are TRBV7-2 and TRBJ2-5, with D maybe TRBD2 (5 bases). CDR1 and CDR2 (germline): SGHTA, FQGNSA. The ends were cut back, 2 bases at V and 2 bases at J, with 9 bases in the middle. This CDR3 has 14 residues. This CDR3 reads CASSLLATQETQYF. DNA for the CDR3: TGTGCCAGCAGCTTACTAGCTACGCAAGAGACCCAGTACTTC.

The CDR3 here is CASSPPDRVPYEQYF. The DNA for the CDR3 is TGTGCCAGCAGCCCCCCGGACAGGGTTCCCTACGAGCAGTACTTC. This sequence joins TRBV5-6 and TRBJ2-7; 8 nucleotides match TRBD1. The germline gives CDR1 SGHDT, CDR2 YYEEEE. The CDR3 covers 15 residues. Trimming cost V 4 bases and J 2 bases; bases outside gene matches: 8.

A single count supports this clonotype. The chain links TRBV25-1 to TRBJ1-4; no firm D call. Trimming cost V 3 bases and J 8 bases, with 19 bases left between them. Germline CDR1 is MGHDK and CDR2 is SYGVNS. This CDR3 has 16 residues. CDR3 DNA sequence: TGTGCCAGCAGTGATGGGTTTAGTAGCCTGGACGAAAAACTGTTTTTT. It specifies CASSDGFSSLDEKLFF.

This chain connects TRBV12-3 or TRBV12-4 to TRBJ2-3; 11 bases fit TRBD2. The CDR3 is made up of 15 amino acids. V gave up 6 bases and J gave up 4 bases; unmatched junction bases: 6. Here the CDR3 reads CASRSLAGAADTQYF. The CDR3 DNA follows: TGTGCCAGCAGGTCACTAGCGGGAGCTGCAGATACGCAGTATTTT.

This clonotype was seen a single time. The rearrangement uses TRBV20-1 and TRBJ2-1; TRBD2 aligns across 12 bases. With 5 bases clipped from V and 7 bases from J, the junction kept 6 bases outside the gene matches. The CDR3 totals 14 residues. Germline V lookup: CDR1 DFQATT, CDR2 SNEGSKA (reference sequence). This chain's CDR3 is CSAATSGGPNEQFF. The DNA for the CDR3 is TGCAGTGCTGCCACTAGCGGGGGGCCTAATGAGCAGTTCTTC.

Here the CDR3 reads CSASGRSGANVLTF. CDR3 nucleotides: TGCAGTGCTAGCGGACGGTCGGGGGCCAACGTCCTGACTTTC. This chain joins TRBV20-1 and TRBJ2-6; D not resolved. The V end was cut by 3 bases, the J end by 4 bases, with 10 bases between. Germline assignment: CDR1 DFQATT and CDR2 SNEGSKA (reference sequence). CDR3 size: 14 residues.

This chain connects TRBV6-5 to TRBJ2-1, with D unclear. Germline V lookup: CDR1 MNHEY, CDR2 SVGAGI. With 6 bases removed from V and 5 bases from J, the gap between germline ends came to 8 bases. This CDR3 comprises 12 residues. In nucleotides, the CDR3 is TGTGCCAGCAGGCCTCATGACAATGAGCAGTTCTTC. This gives the protein CASRPHDNEQFF.

V and J are TRBV23-1 and TRBJ2-5; the D gene could be TRBD1 or TRBD2 (5 bases each). TRBV23-1 is an open reading frame whose function is uncertain. This CDR3 comprises 15 residues. V was shortened by 2 bases and J by 5 bases, with 15 bases between the two germline ends. DNA of the CDR3: TGCGCCAGCAGTCAACCGGGAACCTGGGGGGAGACCCAGTACTTC. Translating gives CASSQPGTWGETQYF.